The T cell receptor beta chain described here comes from a study of blood T cell repertoires in COVID-19. Original methodology: Researchers report that nucleated cell counts were estimated from reference gene primer amplification. The assay was immunoSEQ multiplex PCR, and TCRdb's table has in-frame clones only and misses some. V and J calls and clone size follow that table, whereas D and trimming were derived from the DNA. The data show about 260,000 clones, less than 90% seen once. Between the trimmed V and J ends, which lost 5 bases and 4 bases, there was a span of 16 bases. The germline V gene encodes CDR1 SGHTA and CDR2 FQGTGA. The CDR3 loop spans 15 amino acids.

Specimen: peripheral blood. The rearrangement links TRBV7-3 to TRBJ2-3, with a possible D match to TRBD2 (6 bases). This TCR was sampled from a man aged 55-75 years who had recovered from COVID-19. The CDR3 nucleotides read TGTGCCAGCAGCGAGACGCCTAGCGTTGCAGATACGCAGTATTTT. Protein: CASSETPSVADTQYF.